A single sample is the source of the 22 T cell receptor beta chains below, sequenced in a study of blood T cell repertoires in COVID-19 (TCRdb year 2020). The receptor library was made with the immunoSEQ multiplex PCR assay. TCRdb stores this immuneACCESS table with in-frame sequences only. Part of the clones is absent; in the studies checked, under half of the shortfall reflects unresolved V genes, and no reason is known for the rest. Counted in this sample were some 89,000 clones; over 70% of them appeared once. Jointly, the top ten make up around 4.5% of the sample. The sample was peripheral blood. The receptors come from a man between 60 and 75 years old with acute or convalescent COVID-19.

The chain recombines TRBV6-4 with TRBJ1-2; 7 bases map to TRBD1. V shed 6 bases and J 2 bases; nucleotides not matched to a gene: 3. The CDR3 length is 13 residues. Germline V gene sequence: CDR1 MRHNA, CDR2 SNTAGT. CDR3: CASSPQGNYGYTF. In DNA, the CDR3 is TGTGCCAGCAGCCCACAGGGGAACTATGGCTACACCTTC.

CDR3: CASSIVPGGNEQFF. In DNA form, the CDR3 reads TGTGCCAGTAGTATAGTTCCGGGGGGCAATGAGCAGTTCTTC. The chain combines TRBV19 with TRBJ2-1; 7 bases are shared with TRBD2. CDR1 LNHDA and CDR2 SQIVND come from the germline V gene (reference sequence). V lost 1 base, J lost 6 bases, and 3 bases stayed unmatched. The CDR3 spans 14 residues.

The V gene is TRBV19, the J gene TRBJ1-2; D not certain. Trimming took 5 bases from V and 1 from J, leaving 11 bases between them. Germline assignment: CDR1 LNHDA and CDR2 SQIVND (reference sequence). The CDR3 contains 14 residues. For the CDR3, the DNA is TGTGCCAGTAGTCTCTTGAGAGTTAACTATGGCTACACCTTC. It codes for CASSLLRVNYGYTF.

V and J are TRBV12-3 or TRBV12-4 and TRBJ1-1, with D unclear. Trimming took 3 bases from V and 8 from J, leaving 10 bases between them. The CDR3 runs 12 residues. In DNA, the CDR3 is TGTGCCAGCAGTTTTGGAACGGGAGAAGCTTTCTTT. Translated: CASSFGTGEAFF.

This chain links TRBV5-4 with TRBJ2-5; 11 bases are a match to TRBD2. Per the germline V gene, CDR1 is SGHNT and CDR2 is YYREEE (reference sequence). Trimming took 0 bases from V and 7 from J; bases not matched to a gene: 5. The CDR3 runs to 15 residues. CDR3 sequence: CASSLETSGGGTQYF. The DNA for the CDR3 is TGTGCCAGCAGCTTGGAAACTAGCGGGGGTGGGACCCAGTACTTC.

This clone has just a few counts. V usage is TRBV7-2 and J usage is TRBJ2-7, with TRBD2 identical over 8 bases. In germline, CDR1 is SGHTA, CDR2 FQGNSA. The V gene end was trimmed by 5 bases and the J gene end by 3 bases; junction bases not matched to a gene: 9. The CDR3 has 15 amino acids. CDR3 sequence: CASSGTGTRDYEQYF. In DNA, the CDR3 is TGTGCCAGCAGCGGAACCGGGACTAGGGACTACGAGCAGTACTTC.

This clone was seen a single time. J is TRBJ2-2 and V is TRBV5-5; TRBD2 matches at 7 bases. Germline-derived CDR1 and CDR2 are SGHKS and YYEKEE (reference sequence). V dropped 5 bases and J dropped 7; count of bases not matched to a gene: 11. CDR3 length: 15 residues. This chain's CDR3 is CASSWGLMGVGELFF. DNA for the CDR3: TGTGCCAGCAGTTGGGGACTAATGGGAGTCGGGGAGCTGTTTTTT. The entire variable domain, with the rest obtained from reference TRBV5-5 and TRBJ2-2, is as follows: DAGVTQSPTHLIKTRGQQVTLRCSPISGHKSVSWYQQVLGQGPQFIFQYYEKEERGRGNFPDRFSARQFPNYSSELNVNALLLGDSALYLCASSWGLMGVGELFFGEGSRLTVL.

This sequence joins TRBV19 and TRBJ1-5; 8 bases align to TRBD1. The CDR3 totals 13 residues. With V trimmed by 9 bases and J by 2 bases, 3 bases remained unmatched. Looked up from germline, CDR1 is LNHDA and CDR2 is SQIVND (reference sequence). CDR3 loop: CASQTGGNQPQHF. CDR3 coding DNA: TGTGCCAGCCAGACAGGGGGCAATCAGCCCCAGCATTTT.

CDR3: CATSEQGQGYEQYF. The CDR3, as DNA: TGTGCCACCAGTGAACAGGGACAGGGCTACGAGCAGTACTTC. V is TRBV24-1 and J is TRBJ2-7; 9 nucleotides align to TRBD1. The CDR3 is made up of 14 amino acids. The V gene's germline CDR1 is KGHDR and CDR2 SFDVKD. V dropped 4 bases and J dropped 3; count of bases not matched to a gene: 3.

The chain recombines TRBV20-1 with TRBJ2-3; 10 bases are shared with TRBD2. V dropped 3 bases and J dropped 9; count of bases not matched to a gene: 3. From germline, CDR1 is DFQATT and CDR2 SNEGSKA (reference sequence). The CDR3 contains 12 residues. The CDR3 sequence is CSASTSGTTQYF. Here the CDR3 DNA reads TGCAGTGCTAGTACTAGCGGGACGACGCAGTATTTT.

The V gene is TRBV28, the J gene TRBJ1-1; a weak D match, TRBD1 (5 bases). The CDR3 is made up of 14 amino acids. The V gene lost 4 bases and the J gene lost 4 bases, with 13 bases spanning the gap. Per the germline V gene, CDR1 is MDHEN and CDR2 is SYDVKM. The CDR3 spells CASSSFDRGTEAFF. The CDR3 region has the DNA TGTGCCAGCAGTTCCTTCGATAGGGGCACTGAAGCTTTCTTT.

This clone was observed a few times. The chain joins TRBV7-8 to TRBJ1-1; 7 positions match TRBD1. The CDR3 covers 14 residues. The germline V gene encodes CDR1 SGHVS and CDR2 FQNEAQ. V was clipped by 5 bases and J by 6 bases; unmatched bases: 9. The DNA for the CDR3 is TGTGCCAGCAGCACGGGACAGCAGTACCCTGAAGCTTTCTTT. This gives the protein CASSTGQQYPEAFF.

This clone has more than one count but fewer than ten. The genes are TRBV10-2 and TRBJ2-7, with D maybe TRBD1 (5 bases). CDR1 and CDR2 from the germline V gene are WSHSY and SAAADI. The CDR3 contains 18 residues. The ends were cut back, 0 bases at V and 2 bases at J, with 20 bases in the middle. CDR3 sequence reads: CASSESWSGRGKTYEQYF. CDR3 bases: TGCGCCAGCAGTGAGTCGTGGTCAGGGCGCGGAAAAACCTACGAGCAGTACTTC.

The V call is TRBV5-5, the J call TRBJ1-1, with D possibly matching TRBD1 (5 bases). V lost 4 bases to trimming and J lost 2 bases, with 21 bases between them. Germline lookup yields CDR1 SGHKS and CDR2 YYEKEE (reference sequence). The CDR3 contains 17 residues. DNA for the CDR3: TGTGCCAGCAGCGGGCGGGGCATGCTTGATCTAAACACTGAAGCTTTCTTT. This gives the protein CASSGRGMLDLNTEAFF.

The V and J genes are TRBV27 and TRBJ2-7; 10 nucleotides agree with TRBD2. Germline V lookup: CDR1 MNHEY, CDR2 SMNVEV (reference sequence). V lost 6 bases, J lost 4 bases, and 3 bases stayed unmatched. This CDR3 comprises 13 residues. The CDR3, as DNA: TGTGCCAGCAGAAGAGCGGGGGGGTACGAGCAGTACTTC. Amino acids: CASRRAGGYEQYF.

V usage is TRBV5-6 and J usage is TRBJ1-4; no definite D call. Germline V CDR1 and CDR2: SGHDT, YYEEEE. There are 15 residues in the CDR3. V gave up 4 bases and J gave up 0 bases, with 10 bases separating them. The CDR3 loop is CASSVMAATNEKLFF. In nucleotides, the CDR3 is TGTGCCAGCAGCGTGATGGCAGCAACTAATGAAAAACTGTTTTTT.

The chain uses TRBV9 and TRBJ2-3; 9 bases agree with TRBD2. CDR3 length: 13 amino acids. V trimming: 4 bases; J trimming: 8 bases; junction bases outside the gene matches: 5. From germline, CDR1 is SGDLS and CDR2 YYNGEE. CDR3 DNA: TGTGCCAGCAGCCCCGCGGGAGGGGCTACGCAGTATTTT. It yields the protein CASSPAGGATQYF.

V usage is TRBV6-6 and J usage is TRBJ2-2; 9 bases match TRBD1. The germline CDR1 and CDR2 sequences are MNHNY and SVGAGI (reference sequence). This CDR3 is built from 14 residues. The V gene end was trimmed by 6 bases and the J gene end by 7 bases; junction bases not matched to a gene: 6. CDR3 region: CASRRTGADGELFF. The CDR3 coding sequence is TGTGCCAGCAGGAGGACAGGGGCGGACGGGGAGCTGTTTTTT.

This chain uses TRBV3-1 (or the pseudogene TRBV3-2) with TRBJ1-3; a weak D match, TRBD1 (5 bases). The CDR3 consists of 15 residues. CDR1 is LGHDT and CDR2 is YNNKEL in the germline V gene (reference sequence). V lost 4 bases to trimming and J lost 0 bases, with 10 bases between them. The CDR3 DNA reads as TGTGCCAGCAGCCCTACAGGTTTCTCTGGAAACACCATATATTTT. This codes for CASSPTGFSGNTIYF.

The chain combines TRBV7-2 with TRBJ2-7, with a tentative D call TRBD1 (5 bases). The CDR3 length is 18 residues. V lost 2 bases and J 0 bases, leaving 20 bases between the germline ends. CDR1 is SGHTA and CDR2 is FQGNSA in the germline V gene. The CDR3 coding sequence is TGTGCCAGCAGCTTAAGGGTCCAAGGGGCCCCCTACTCCTACGAGCAGTACTTC. Amino acids: CASSLRVQGAPYSYEQYF.

The chain uses TRBV4-3 and TRBJ2-7; TRBD2 aligns across 7 bases. The CDR3 contains 13 residues. V trimming: 0 bases; J trimming: 4 bases; junction bases outside the gene matches: 0. In germline, CDR1 is LGHNA, CDR2 YSLEER. CDR3 protein: CASSQDGGYEQYF. The CDR3 nucleotides are TGCGCCAGCAGCCAAGACGGGGGGTACGAGCAGTACTTC.

The chain carries TRBV7-2 and TRBJ2-5; TRBD1 might be the D (6 bases). Germline loops: CDR1 SGHTA, CDR2 FQGNSA. The CDR3 contains 14 residues. Deletions cut 5 bases from V and 0 bases from J, with 10 bases between. The CDR3 reads CASSLGHYQETQYF. In DNA, the CDR3 is TGTGCCAGCAGCCTGGGACACTACCAAGAGACCCAGTACTTC.